The T cell receptor beta chain described here comes from a study of blood T cell repertoires in COVID-19 (dated by TCRdb to 2020 to 2022). About the full investigation: Samples from collaborators originated in the United States, Italy and Spain and spanned both the acute and convalescent phases of COVID-19. The prospective study material was composed of cDNA or gDNA derived from T cells, B-cell-depleted T cells, or PBMCs. Subjects who had been exposed to COVID-19, were actively infected with it, or had recovered from it provided the deeply sampled blood TCRbeta repertoires that made up the dataset. The repertoires were released in a freely available public database meant as a resource for research on the immune response to SARS-CoV-2. The samples were drawn from the first 160 participants of the ongoing ImmuneRACE study and from 1,200 or so subjects provided by 6 global collaborators. A de-identified subject ID, COVID-19 status, age in years and sex were almost always included in the sample metadata. Where available, HLA class I and class II types were taken from metadata supplied by the sample provider and were not determined by assay-based typing. The investigation overall reported the following: Clinical and demographic metadata were provided uncurated, with the amount varying by source and participant.

TCRbeta CDR3 regions were amplified from genomic DNA by means of the immunoSEQ Assay, a bias-controlled multiplex PCR. The authors processed their data as follows. Nucleated cell counts per sample were estimated from amplification of reference gene primers within the assay. Sequence reads were collapsed and filtered to measure the absolute abundance of every unique TCRbeta CDR3 rearrangement. For each sample, productive Simpson clonality was calculated as the square root of Simpson's diversity index over productive rearrangements. In its TCRdb copy, this immuneACCESS table keeps in-frame sequences only and misses some clones. Where compared with another copy, unresolved V genes explain less than half of these, and the others have no known cause. V, J and clone size are those of that table, while D and trimming were read from the DNA. Across this sample there are some 73,000 clones, with about 73% seen only once. The ten largest clones take up roughly a fifth of the sample.

In the case of this clone: Its binding antigen is unknown. No qualities accompany the bases; no much larger clone lies one base away.

Each collaborating institution followed its own protocols to collect whole blood in K2EDTA tubes. For TCRbeta analysis, collaborator samples were shipped as frozen whole blood, as isolated PBMCs, or as DNA extracted from either sample type. V is reduced by 0 bases and J by 6 bases, leaving a spacing of 8 bases between them. The germline V gene (reference sequence) supplies CDR1 GTSNPN and CDR2 SVGIG. From the cysteine up to the phenylalanine, the CDR3 has a length of 12 residues. Left in the record is the CDR3 DNA by itself, 36 bases read in frame from the first base. The rearranged chain carries TRBV30 and TRBJ1-2; 5 matching bases give a weak D call of TRBD1. The TCR comes from a man aged 60-69 years with acute or convalescent COVID-19. The sample consisted of peripheral blood. The CDR3 here reads CAWSVRGDGYTF. The DNA sequence is given as TGTGCCTGGAGTGTACGGGGGGATGGCTACACCTTC.